One and the same sample provided the 30 T cell receptor beta chains below, sequenced in a study of T cell repertoires in cytomegalovirus infection. One entry per CDR3 protein results from TCRdb running MiXCR on the reads. Of around 340,000 distinct CDR3 sequences detected, about 27% appear once; the ten largest clones hold around 20%. For these TCRs, the target antigens are not known. This specimen consisted of cultured PBMCs, obtained from culture after CMV antigen stimulation. These TCRs come from a human donor in good health (CMV status not recorded). Some clones in this sample may be carry-over from other donors' samples.

V gene TRBV7-3 combines with J gene TRBJ2-3; D possibly uses TRBD1 or TRBD2 (5 bases each). The CDR3 totals 13 residues. Germline values: CDR1 SGHTA, CDR2 FQGTGA. V was shortened by 4 bases and J by 6 bases, with 11 bases between the two germline ends. For the CDR3, the DNA is TGTGCCAGCAGCTCGCCAGGGAGCGATACGCAGTATTTT. Amino acids: CASSSPGSDTQYF.

The gene calls are TRBV12-3 or TRBV12-4 and TRBJ1-1; D possibly corresponds to TRBD1 (6 bases). V lost 2 bases to trimming and J lost 7 bases, with 14 bases between them. This CDR3 spans 14 amino acids. This CDR3 reads CASSLSGGDGEAFF. In DNA, the CDR3 is TGTGCCAGCAGTTTATCGGGGGGCGACGGTGAAGCTTTCTTT.

This clonotype was seen only a few times. The V and J genes are TRBV7-6 and TRBJ2-1, with D hard to call. The V and J ends lost 4 bases and 3 bases respectively, with 7 bases between them. CDR3 length: 13 amino acids. Germline-derived CDR1 and CDR2 are SGHVS and FNYEAQ. The CDR3 coding sequence is TGTGCCAGCAGCTCATCCTACTACAATGAGCAGTTCTTC. Amino acid sequence: CASSSSYYNEQFF.

In this sample, this clonotype turned up a few times. The V call is TRBV7-9, the J call TRBJ2-7; D not resolved. CDR3 length: 14 residues. Germline CDR1 reads SEHNR; CDR2 reads FQNEAQ (reference sequence). V shed 3 bases and J shed 0 bases, with 9 bases lying between them. The CDR3 region is CASSFQEFSYEQYF. In DNA, the CDR3 is TGTGCCAGCAGCTTCCAGGAATTCTCCTACGAGCAGTACTTC.

This chain joins TRBV6-1 and TRBJ2-5; no reliable D call. CDR3 length equals 15 residues. The germline V gene has CDR1 MNHNS and CDR2 SASEGT. V was trimmed by 6 bases and J by 2 bases, leaving 16 bases between them. The CDR3 DNA is TGTGCCAGCAGAGCTCTACCTCAGAGACAAGAGACCCAGTACTTC. This encodes CASRALPQRQETQYF.

This clonotype appeared many times. This chain joins TRBV7-3 and TRBJ1-1; TRBD1 matches 7 bases. CDR1 SGHTA and CDR2 FQGTGA come from the germline V gene. The CDR3 spans 13 residues. V lost 3 bases to trimming and J lost 6 bases; unmatched junction nucleotides: 4. Here the CDR3 DNA reads TGTGCCAGCAGCTTCGACAGGGACGCTGAAGCTTTCTTT. Its protein product is CASSFDRDAEAFF.

The chain recombines TRBV10-3 with TRBJ1-1; D might be TRBD1 (6 bases). This CDR3 comprises 15 residues. V was shortened by 0 bases and J by 4 bases, with 12 bases between the two germline ends. Germline values: CDR1 ENHRY, CDR2 SYGVKD. The CDR3 nucleotides are TGTGCCATCAGTGAGTCGCCAGGGGCTGGCACTGAAGCTTTCTTT. Its translation: CAISESPGAGTEAFF.

This clonotype was detected ten times or more. This chain links TRBV5-5 with TRBJ2-3; the D call may be TRBD1 or TRBD2 (5 bases each). Germline-derived CDR1 and CDR2 are SGHKS and YYEKEE (reference sequence). V was pared by 0 bases and J by 4 bases, with 9 bases between. This CDR3 has 14 residues. The CDR3 DNA reads TGTGCCAGCAGCTTGGAGTGGGGGTCAGATACGCAGTATTTT. Amino acid sequence: CASSLEWGSDTQYF.

This rearrangement joins TRBV28 to TRBJ1-5, with D tentatively TRBD1 (5 bases). The germline V and J ends were trimmed by 6 bases and 0 bases, with 18 bases remaining between them. The CDR3 covers 17 residues. Germline CDR1 reads MDHEN; CDR2 reads SYDVKM. In DNA, the CDR3 is TGTGCCAGCAGCCCGACCGGGACCAAACATAGCAATCAGCCCCAGCATTTT. Amino acid sequence: CASSPTGTKHSNQPQHF.

The chain couples TRBV5-4 to TRBJ2-3, with D uncertain. Germline CDR1 SGHNT, CDR2 YYREEE (reference sequence). The length of the CDR3 is 15 residues. Trimming removed 0 bases at V and 5 bases at J, with 13 bases between. CDR3 sequence: CASSLGRATEDTQYF. DNA of the CDR3: TGTGCCAGCAGCTTGGGTAGGGCTACGGAAGATACGCAGTATTTT.

The chain couples TRBV6-1 to TRBJ2-1, with a weak D call TRBD2 (5 bases). CDR3 length equals 14 residues. Germline CDR1 reads MNHNS; CDR2 reads SASEGT. Trimming cost V 8 bases and J 0 bases, with 11 bases left between them. The chain's CDR3 is CASFERFSYNEQFF. In nucleotides, the CDR3 is TGTGCCAGCTTTGAGCGGTTCTCCTACAATGAGCAGTTCTTC.

This rearrangement joins TRBV28 to TRBJ1-1; D is unclear. The V and J ends lost 5 bases and 3 bases respectively, with 16 bases between them. The CDR3 spans 15 residues. The germline gives CDR1 MDHEN, CDR2 SYDVKM. DNA of the CDR3: TGTGCCAGCAGTCCCGGGCTCCTAAGGGACACTGAAGCTTTCTTT. Its translation: CASSPGLLRDTEAFF.

The chain is built from TRBV7-6 and TRBJ1-4; possibly TRBD1 for D (6 bases). The germline V and J ends were trimmed by 5 bases and 2 bases, with 12 bases remaining between them. The CDR3 length is 15 residues. Germline V gene lookup returns CDR1 SGHVS and CDR2 FNYEAQ. As DNA, the CDR3 is TGTGCCAGCAGCAACTACAGGGCCACTAATGAAAAACTGTTTTTT. It is translated as CASSNYRATNEKLFF.

The rearrangement joins TRBV28 to TRBJ1-5; no definite D call. V shed 5 bases and J shed 7 bases, with 15 bases lying between them. Germline V gene lookup returns CDR1 MDHEN and CDR2 SYDVKM. The CDR3 is made up of 14 amino acids. The CDR3 is CASSPHQTGQPQHF. As DNA, the CDR3 is TGTGCCAGCAGTCCCCACCAAACGGGCCAGCCCCAGCATTTT.

Here the CDR3 DNA reads TGTGCCAGCAAGCCAGGGACAGGGTTGAACACTGAAGCTTTCTTT. This translates into CASKPGTGLNTEAFF. The V call is TRBV6-5, the J call TRBJ1-1, with 9 bases matching TRBD1. V shed 7 bases, J shed 0 bases, and the junction held 6 bases outside the gene matches. This CDR3 has 15 amino acids. The germline CDR1 and CDR2 sequences are MNHEY and SVGAGI.

The rearrangement uses TRBV27 and TRBJ1-1; D gene uncertain. V was shortened by 3 bases and J by 3 bases, with 17 bases between the two germline ends. The CDR3 sequence is 16 residues long. Germline V gene lookup returns CDR1 MNHEY and CDR2 SMNVEV (reference sequence). Here the CDR3 reads CASSLIYEGFDTEAFF. In nucleotides, the CDR3 is TGTGCCAGCAGTTTGATTTACGAGGGTTTTGACACTGAAGCTTTCTTT.

This clonotype showed up many times. The CDR3 is CASSLEAGDRRNEQFF. The CDR3 nucleotides are TGTGCCAGCAGCTTAGAAGCGGGAGATAGGCGGAATGAGCAGTTCTTC. The gene calls are TRBV7-8 and TRBJ2-1; TRBD2 matches 8 bases. V lost 1 base and J lost 7; bases outside the gene matches: 9. The CDR3 is made up of 16 amino acids. CDR1 is SGHVS, CDR2 FQNEAQ, per germline.

Many counts were recorded for this clonotype. This sequence joins TRBV7-3 and TRBJ2-3, with a tentative D call TRBD2 (6 bases). This CDR3 is built from 17 residues. The germline V gene has CDR1 SGHTA and CDR2 FQGTGA. The V end lost 2 bases, the J end lost 1 base, and 16 bases lay between the germline ends. CDR3 bases: TGTGCCAGCAGCTTACAGTCTGCGGCTAGCGGCACAGATACGCAGTATTTT. It translates to CASSLQSAASGTDTQYF. The full variable domain, in which reference TRBV7-3 and TRBJ2-3 provide the parts outside the CDR3, is GAGVSQTPSNKVTEKGKYVELRCDPISGHTALYWYRQSLGQGPEFLIYFQGTGAADDSGLPNDRFFAVRPEGSVSTLKIQRTERGDSAVYLCASSLQSAASGTDTQYFGPGTRLTVL.

J is TRBJ2-7 and V is TRBV28; the D gene is possibly TRBD2 (6 bases). Trimming pared 4 bases from V and 4 bases from J, leaving 14 bases between. CDR3 length: 14 amino acids. In germline, CDR1 is MDHEN, CDR2 SYDVKM. The CDR3 nucleotides read TGTGCCAGCAGTTCCCCCGGGACTTATTACGAGCAGTACTTC. It encodes CASSSPGTYYEQYF.

The table lists this clonotype with many counts. The rearrangement links TRBV7-9 to TRBJ2-5; 11 positions agree with TRBD2. The germline V gene has CDR1 SEHNR and CDR2 FQNEAQ (reference sequence). CDR3 length: 15 amino acids. V trimming: 6 bases; J trimming: 3 bases; junction bases outside the gene matches: 6. The CDR3 is CASRTPGLAEETQYF. CDR3 bases: TGTGCCAGCAGAACACCGGGACTAGCGGAAGAGACCCAGTACTTC.

The chain recombines TRBV6-2 or TRBV6-3 with TRBJ2-1; 9 bases align to TRBD2. V was clipped by 7 bases and J by 5 bases; unmatched bases: 12. The CDR3 totals 16 residues. The germline gives CDR1 MNHEY, CDR2 SVGEGT. CDR3 coding DNA: TGTGCCAGCACTGGTAGGCCCGGGACTAGCAACAATGAGCAGTTCTTC. This sequence encodes CASTGRPGTSNNEQFF.

This rearrangement joins TRBV10-3 to TRBJ1-2; D unresolved. The CDR3 covers 17 residues. Germline values: CDR1 ENHRY, CDR2 SYGVKD. Trimming cost V 0 bases and J 3 bases, with 17 bases left between them. CDR3 sequence reads: CAISESGYWWDDYGYTF. The CDR3 DNA reads as TGTGCCATCAGTGAGTCGGGGTATTGGTGGGATGACTATGGCTACACCTTC.

The chain carries TRBV30 and TRBJ2-3; D call uncertain. V was shortened by 5 bases and J by 4 bases, with 13 bases between the two germline ends. CDR1 is GTSNPN, CDR2 SVGIG, per germline (reference sequence). This CDR3 region has 13 residues. DNA of the CDR3: TGTGCCTGGCGGCCGCACGGCGCAGATACGCAGTATTTT. It is translated as CAWRPHGADTQYF.

The V gene is TRBV5-4, the J gene TRBJ1-2; perhaps TRBD1 as D (6 bases). This CDR3 region has 14 residues. Trimming left V 6 bases short and J 0 bases short, with 12 bases between. The germline CDR1 and CDR2 sequences are SGHNT and YYREEE (reference sequence). In nucleotides, the CDR3 is TGTGCCAGCAAGACAGGTTCCTCTAACTATGGCTACACCTTC. Translation gives CASKTGSSNYGYTF.

This sequence joins TRBV7-3 and TRBJ1-4; no clear D. The length of the CDR3 is 15 residues. Trimming shortened V by 2 bases and J by 3 bases, and 10 bases separated the two germline ends. Germline CDR1 is SGHTA and CDR2 is FQGTGA. CDR3 sequence: CASSLAPLPNEKLFF. Written as DNA, the CDR3 is TGTGCCAGCAGCTTAGCTCCGCTTCCTAATGAAAAACTGTTTTTT.

The chain carries TRBV12-3 or TRBV12-4 and TRBJ1-5; a possible D gene is TRBD1 (5 bases). The CDR3 contains 14 residues. Trimming pared 5 bases from V and 2 bases from J, leaving 10 bases between. The CDR3 region has the DNA TGTGCCAGCAGTCAACGACAGCGCAATCAGCCCCAGCATTTT. Protein product: CASSQRQRNQPQHF.

This clonotype showed up just a few times. The chain links TRBV7-3 to TRBJ2-3, with 8 bases fitting TRBD1. Germline trimming cut 5 bases from V and 1 base from J; bases unmatched to any gene: 14. Per germline, CDR1 SGHTA and CDR2 FQGTGA. The CDR3 is 18 residues long. The CDR3 spells CASSPRTGKNFRTDTQYF. The CDR3 DNA reads as TGTGCCAGCAGCCCCCGGACAGGGAAGAATTTTCGCACAGATACGCAGTATTTT.

The chain couples TRBV7-3 to TRBJ2-6; perhaps D is TRBD1 or TRBD2 (6 bases each). The CDR3 contains 18 residues. Looked up from germline, CDR1 is SGHTA and CDR2 is FQGTGA. Trimming took 2 bases from V and 2 from J, leaving 16 bases between them. The CDR3 DNA is TGTGCCAGCAGCTTAGGGGGCCCCGGGGGCCCTGGGGCCAACGTCCTGACTTTC. Amino acids: CASSLGGPGGPGANVLTF.

This clonotype was seen repeatedly, ten times or more. The chain joins TRBV6-1 to TRBJ2-7, with TRBD2 matching over 11 bases. J gave up 3 bases and V 1 base, and 8 bases lay outside the gene matches. The CDR3 consists of 17 residues. CDR1 is MNHNS, CDR2 SASEGT, per germline. The CDR3 spells CASSEGRRLAGIYEQYF. DNA of the CDR3: TGTGCCAGCAGTGAAGGCAGGCGACTAGCGGGAATCTACGAGCAGTACTTC.

This rearrangement joins TRBV2 to TRBJ2-7; 7 positions agree with TRBD2. Unmatched junction bases numbered 21, after V lost 10 bases and J lost 6 bases. From germline, CDR1 is SNHLY and CDR2 FYNNEI. CDR3 size: 16 residues. The CDR3 spells CATTEIHFGLDGEQYF. Here the CDR3 DNA reads TGTGCCACCACCGAGATCCACTTTGGACTAGATGGCGAGCAGTACTTC.